Listed below are T cell receptor beta chains from one sample, sequenced in a study of blood T cell repertoires in COVID-19. Repertoires were generated with immunoSEQ multiplex PCR, while TCRdb's copy carries only in-frame clones and drops some. Here the sample spans around 190,000 clones, around 83% being singletons. Sequenced sample: peripheral blood. The receptors derive from a human donor in a cohort sampled during active COVID-19. CDR3s include the opening cysteine and the closing phenylalanine or tryptophan. D genes are given only for firm matches. Rows give clone size only sometimes, using once, few, many, or a class for an expanded clone.

abundance: once; d_gene: TRBD1; v_gene: TRBV5-1; len: 15; j_gene: TRBJ2-5; CDR3nt: TGCGCCAGCAGCCCCCACAGGGGGCTTGGGGAGACCCAGTACTTC; CDR3aa: CASSPHRGLGETQYF
abundance: -; d_gene: -; v_gene: TRBV7-2; len: 15; j_gene: TRBJ1-6; CDR3nt: TGTGCCAGCAGCTTAGAGGGCAGGGCTCAGTCACCCCTCCACTTT; CDR3aa: CASSLEGRAQSPLHF
abundance: -; d_gene: -; v_gene: TRBV30; len: 13; j_gene: TRBJ2-5; CDR3nt: TGTGCCTGGAGTTTGCGGCTCCAAGAGACCCAGTACTTC; CDR3aa: CAWSLRLQETQYF
abundance: -; d_gene: TRBD1; v_gene: TRBV18; len: 16; j_gene: TRBJ2-5; CDR3nt: TGTGCCAGCTCACCCCCCAACAGGGGGCTCGAGGAGACCCAGTACTTC; CDR3aa: CASSPPNRGLEETQYF
abundance: -; d_gene: TRBD1; v_gene: TRBV3-1/TRBV3-2; len: 15; j_gene: TRBJ2-5; CDR3nt: TGTGCCAGCAGCCACTACAGGGGGAAGCTTGAGACCCAGTACTTC; CDR3aa: CASSHYRGKLETQYF
abundance: -; d_gene: TRBD2; v_gene: TRBV18; len: 15; j_gene: TRBJ2-1; CDR3nt: TGTGCCAGCTCACCGGGGGAGGGACCCTACAATGAGCAGTTCTTC; CDR3aa: CASSPGEGPYNEQFF
abundance: -; d_gene: TRBD2; v_gene: TRBV30; len: 15; j_gene: TRBJ2-3; CDR3nt: TGTGCCTGGGCAGGCCTAGCGGGAGCAACAGATACGCAGTATTTT; CDR3aa: CAWAGLAGATDTQYF
abundance: once; d_gene: -; v_gene: TRBV30; len: 14; j_gene: TRBJ1-4; CDR3nt: TGTGCCTGGAGTGACCTCACAGGGTATGAAAAACTGTTTTTT; CDR3aa: CAWSDLTGYEKLFF
abundance: -; d_gene: TRBD1; v_gene: TRBV3-1/TRBV3-2; len: 15; j_gene: TRBJ2-1; CDR3nt: TGTGCCAGCAGCCAGACTCCGGGACAGGGGAATGAGCAGTTCTTC; CDR3aa: CASSQTPGQGNEQFF
abundance: -; d_gene: -; v_gene: TRBV6-5; len: 14; j_gene: TRBJ2-7; CDR3nt: TGTGCCAGCAGTTACTCGGGAGAGGACCCCGAGCAGTACTTC; CDR3aa: CASSYSGEDPEQYF
abundance: -; d_gene: -; v_gene: TRBV11-2; len: 15; j_gene: TRBJ2-3; CDR3nt: TGTGCCAGCAGCTTAGATCCGAGTGGCACAGATACGCAGTATTTT; CDR3aa: CASSLDPSGTDTQYF
abundance: -; d_gene: TRBD1; v_gene: TRBV6-1; len: 14; j_gene: TRBJ2-7; CDR3nt: TGTGCCAGCAGTGAAGCCGGGACAGCATACGAGCAGTACTTC; CDR3aa: CASSEAGTAYEQYF
abundance: few; d_gene: -; v_gene: TRBV2; len: 14; j_gene: TRBJ1-6; CDR3nt: TGTGCCAGCAACCTACAGGTTCCTAATTCACCCCTCCACTTT; CDR3aa: CASNLQVPNSPLHF
abundance: -; d_gene: TRBD2; v_gene: TRBV19; len: 16; j_gene: TRBJ2-1; CDR3nt: TGTGCCAGTAGCCATCCCCTAGCGGACAAGTACAATGAGCAGTTCTTC; CDR3aa: CASSHPLADKYNEQFF
abundance: -; d_gene: -; v_gene: TRBV7-7; len: 15; j_gene: TRBJ1-1; CDR3nt: TGTGCCAGCAGCCCTAGACAGAGGAGTTGCACTGAAGCTTTCTTT; CDR3aa: CASSPRQRSCTEAFF
abundance: -; d_gene: -; v_gene: TRBV21-1; len: 17; j_gene: TRBJ1-4; CDR3nt: TGTGCCAGCAGCAAGCACATCCCGGACAGGGCGAATGAAAAACTGTTTTTT; CDR3aa: CASSKHIPDRANEKLFF
abundance: -; d_gene: TRBD1; v_gene: TRBV7-9; len: 14; j_gene: TRBJ2-1; CDR3nt: TGTGCCAGCAGACCGGGACAGGGTTTCGGTTGGCAGTTCTTC; CDR3aa: CASRPGQGFGWQFF
abundance: -; d_gene: TRBD2; v_gene: TRBV7-8; len: 17; j_gene: TRBJ2-5; CDR3nt: TGTGCCAGCAGCTTAGGGGGACTAGCGGGAATCCAAGAGACCCAGTACTTC; CDR3aa: CASSLGGLAGIQETQYF
abundance: -; d_gene: TRBD2; v_gene: TRBV19; len: 14; j_gene: TRBJ2-2; CDR3nt: TGTGCCAGTGGGACTATCTCAAACACCGGGGAGCTGTTTTTT; CDR3aa: CASGTISNTGELFF
abundance: once; d_gene: TRBD2; v_gene: TRBV7-8; len: 16; j_gene: TRBJ2-5; CDR3nt: TGTGCCAGCAGCTTGGGGCTAGCGGGAGTGGGAAAGACCCAGTACTTC; CDR3aa: CASSLGLAGVGKTQYF
abundance: -; d_gene: TRBD1; v_gene: TRBV18; len: 14; j_gene: TRBJ2-5; CDR3nt: TGTGCCAGCTCATCTTCGACAGGGGGAGAGACCCAGTACTTC; CDR3aa: CASSSSTGGETQYF
abundance: -; d_gene: -; v_gene: TRBV7-8; len: 15; j_gene: TRBJ2-3; CDR3nt: TGTGCCAGCAGCTTAATCATGGGCCACACAGATACGCAGTATTTT; CDR3aa: CASSLIMGHTDTQYF
abundance: -; d_gene: TRBD1; v_gene: TRBV5-1; len: 15; j_gene: TRBJ2-7; CDR3nt: TGCGCCAGCAGCTTGGGGGACAGACAACCTCCGGAGCAGTACTTC; CDR3aa: CASSLGDRQPPEQYF
abundance: -; d_gene: -; v_gene: TRBV5-1; len: 16; j_gene: TRBJ1-1; CDR3nt: TGCGCCAGCAGCTTATCGGCAGGGCTGATGAACACTGAAGCTTTCTTT; CDR3aa: CASSLSAGLMNTEAFF
abundance: once; d_gene: TRBD1; v_gene: TRBV5-6; len: 14; j_gene: TRBJ2-7; CDR3nt: TGTGCCAGCAGGAGGGGACAGGGAGGGTACGAGCAGTACTTC; CDR3aa: CASRRGQGGYEQYF
abundance: once; d_gene: -; v_gene: TRBV7-9; len: 14; j_gene: TRBJ2-3; CDR3nt: TGTGCCAGCAGCTTACTGGGGCCCCGATATACGCAGTATTTT; CDR3aa: CASSLLGPRYTQYF
abundance: -; d_gene: TRBD1; v_gene: TRBV18; len: 16; j_gene: TRBJ1-5; CDR3nt: TGTGCCAGCTCACCCGGGACAGGGGGTGGAAAGCAGCCCCAGCATTTT; CDR3aa: CASSPGTGGGKQPQHF
abundance: -; d_gene: TRBD1; v_gene: TRBV27; len: 16; j_gene: TRBJ1-2; CDR3nt: TGTGCCAGCAGTCGGACAGGGGTGGTTAGCGGCTATGGCTACACCTTC; CDR3aa: CASSRTGVVSGYGYTF
abundance: -; d_gene: TRBD2; v_gene: TRBV5-1; len: 15; j_gene: TRBJ2-5; CDR3nt: TGCGCCAGCAGCTTATTCCTAGCGGGAGGGGAGACCCAGTACTTC; CDR3aa: CASSLFLAGGETQYF
abundance: -; d_gene: -; v_gene: TRBV7-9; len: 18; j_gene: TRBJ2-1; CDR3nt: TGTGCCAGCAGCCTGGGTCGTTTCAGCGGAAACTCCTACAATGAGCAGTTCTTC; CDR3aa: CASSLGRFSGNSYNEQFF
abundance: -; d_gene: TRBD1; v_gene: TRBV15; len: 15; j_gene: TRBJ2-7; CDR3nt: TGTGCCACCAGCAGAGTGGCAGGGGGCGGCTACGAGCAGTACTTC; CDR3aa: CATSRVAGGGYEQYF
abundance: -; d_gene: -; v_gene: TRBV28; len: 15; j_gene: TRBJ1-2; CDR3nt: TGTGCCAGCAGTTTTCCGGGGGGGATCTCGTACGGCTACACCTTC; CDR3aa: CASSFPGGISYGYTF
abundance: -; d_gene: TRBD2; v_gene: TRBV2; len: 15; j_gene: TRBJ2-1; CDR3nt: TGTGCCAGCAGTGACAGCGGGAGGGCCCACGATGAGCAGTTCTTC; CDR3aa: CASSDSGRAHDEQFF
abundance: -; d_gene: -; v_gene: TRBV30; len: 18; j_gene: TRBJ1-5; CDR3nt: TGTGCCTGGAGCCGGAGAGGACTATTCTTTGATAGCAATCAGCCCCAGCATTTT; CDR3aa: CAWSRRGLFFDSNQPQHF
abundance: -; d_gene: -; v_gene: TRBV19; len: 15; j_gene: TRBJ2-6; CDR3nt: TGTGCCAGTAGTATATCTCCGGGAGGGGCCAACGTCCTGACTTTC; CDR3aa: CASSISPGGANVLTF
abundance: -; d_gene: TRBD1; v_gene: TRBV11-2; len: 16; j_gene: TRBJ2-5; CDR3nt: TGTGCCAGCAGCTTAGAGGGAACAGGGGGAGCAGGGACCCAGTACTTC; CDR3aa: CASSLEGTGGAGTQYF
abundance: few; d_gene: TRBD1; v_gene: TRBV29-1; len: 13; j_gene: TRBJ1-1; CDR3nt: TGCAGCGTCCTGGGACAGGGGGCTGTCGAAGCTTTCTTT; CDR3aa: CSVLGQGAVEAFF
abundance: -; d_gene: -; v_gene: TRBV19; len: 16; j_gene: TRBJ1-4; CDR3nt: TGTGCCAGTAGTAACAGCCTAGCCGGGTCCGGAGAAAAACTGTTTTTT; CDR3aa: CASSNSLAGSGEKLFF
abundance: -; d_gene: TRBD2; v_gene: TRBV13; len: 15; j_gene: TRBJ2-3; CDR3nt: TGTGCCAGCAGCCGCCGGTGGCGGGAGGTGGGGACGCAGTATTTT; CDR3aa: CASSRRWREVGTQYF
abundance: -; d_gene: -; v_gene: TRBV3-1/TRBV3-2; len: 13; j_gene: TRBJ1-2; CDR3nt: TGTGCCAGCAGCCGAGCCAGGGGCTATGGCTACACCTTC; CDR3aa: CASSRARGYGYTF
abundance: -; d_gene: TRBD2; v_gene: TRBV7-9; len: 15; j_gene: TRBJ2-3; CDR3nt: TGTGCCAGCAGCCCGGGACTAGAGAAATCACATACGCAGTATTTT; CDR3aa: CASSPGLEKSHTQYF
abundance: once; d_gene: -; v_gene: TRBV11-3; len: 15; j_gene: TRBJ2-3; CDR3nt: TGTGCCAGCAGCTCCGGTAGTCTAGCCACAGATACGCAGTATTTT; CDR3aa: CASSSGSLATDTQYF
abundance: -; d_gene: -; v_gene: TRBV2; len: 17; j_gene: TRBJ1-5; CDR3nt: TGTGCCAGCAGTCTGTATCTACAGGGTATGGGGAATCAGCCCCAGCATTTT; CDR3aa: CASSLYLQGMGNQPQHF
abundance: -; d_gene: TRBD1; v_gene: TRBV28; len: 14; j_gene: TRBJ2-7; CDR3nt: TGTGCCAGCAGTCCAAACAGGGGCTCCTACGAGCAGTACTTC; CDR3aa: CASSPNRGSYEQYF
abundance: -; d_gene: -; v_gene: TRBV4-1; len: 16; j_gene: TRBJ2-5; CDR3nt: TGCGCCAGCAGCCAAGATCGAGGTAGCGGACAAGAGACCCAGTACTTC; CDR3aa: CASSQDRGSGQETQYF
abundance: -; d_gene: -; v_gene: TRBV5-1; len: 14; j_gene: TRBJ2-7; CDR3nt: TGCGCCAGCTCTGTCGGCAGGGCAGTCTACGAGCAGTACTTC; CDR3aa: CASSVGRAVYEQYF
abundance: -; d_gene: TRBD2; v_gene: TRBV4-1; len: 18; j_gene: TRBJ2-1; CDR3nt: TGCGCCAGCAGCCCCTCAGGACTAGCGGGAGCTCGGGAGGATGAGCAGTTCTTC; CDR3aa: CASSPSGLAGAREDEQFF
abundance: -; d_gene: TRBD1; v_gene: TRBV24-1; len: 14; j_gene: TRBJ2-7; CDR3nt: TGTGCCACCGAAACAGGGGGAGAGAGCTACGAGCAGTACTTC; CDR3aa: CATETGGESYEQYF
abundance: -; d_gene: -; v_gene: TRBV11-2; len: 12; j_gene: TRBJ2-1; CDR3nt: TGTGCCAGCAGCCAAGGGGTCAATGAGCAGTTCTTC; CDR3aa: CASSQGVNEQFF
abundance: -; d_gene: -; v_gene: TRBV5-4; len: 14; j_gene: TRBJ2-7; CDR3nt: TGTGCCAGCAGCTTGGACAGGGAAGGGTTCGAGCAGTACTTC; CDR3aa: CASSLDREGFEQYF
abundance: -; d_gene: -; v_gene: TRBV28; len: 14; j_gene: TRBJ1-1; CDR3nt: TGTGCCAGCAGAAACCCGGGGGTGAACACTGAAGCTTTCTTT; CDR3aa: CASRNPGVNTEAFF
abundance: -; d_gene: -; v_gene: TRBV9; len: 13; j_gene: TRBJ2-3; CDR3nt: TGTGCCAGCAGCCCGGGATCCACAGATACGCAGTATTTT; CDR3aa: CASSPGSTDTQYF
abundance: -; d_gene: -; v_gene: TRBV12-3/TRBV12-4; len: 12; j_gene: TRBJ2-2; CDR3nt: TGTGCCAGCAGTTTTCCGGTAGGGGAGCTGTTTTTT; CDR3aa: CASSFPVGELFF
abundance: -; d_gene: -; v_gene: TRBV11-2; len: 16; j_gene: TRBJ2-3; CDR3nt: TGTGCCAGCAGCTTCCAACGCCTAACCCGAGCCGATACGCAGTATTTT; CDR3aa: CASSFQRLTRADTQYF
abundance: -; d_gene: -; v_gene: TRBV28; len: 15; j_gene: TRBJ2-7; CDR3nt: TGTGCCAGCAGTTTAGGTTTCGGGACACCTTCGATTAAATACTTC; CDR3aa: CASSLGFGTPSIKYF
abundance: -; d_gene: TRBD2; v_gene: TRBV28; len: 15; j_gene: TRBJ2-7; CDR3nt: TGTGCCAGCAGCTTGGGACTAGCGTTCACCTACGAGCAGTACTTC; CDR3aa: CASSLGLAFTYEQYF